The sequence of this TCR beta chain was determined in a study of blood T cell repertoires in COVID-19. Cohorts were determined from participant-reported clinical history. Sequencing used immunoSEQ multiplex PCR; TCRdb keeps in-frame clones, though not all of them. The top ten hold under 3% of the sample, which has roughly 380,000 clones, 87% seen once. The germline CDR1 and CDR2 sequences are MNHEY and SVGAGI. CDR3 length: 14 residues. Trimming cost V 10 bases and J 6 bases; bases outside gene matches: 11. Sequencing used PBMCs or T cells enriched from blood (not recorded which). This chain connects TRBV6-5 to TRBJ1-5; 8 bases align to TRBD1. The TCR was taken from a woman aged 25 to 39 who had recovered from COVID-19. CDR3 residues: CATNLGQDSQPQHF. In DNA form, the CDR3 reads TGTGCCACCAACTTGGGACAGGACAGTCAGCCCCAGCATTTT.